A selection of T cell receptor beta chains follows, all from one sample in a study of beta chain features in type 1 diabetes. The data were produced by immunoSEQ multiplex PCR, yet TCRdb's version contains in-frame clones alone and is incomplete. Of 970,000 or so clones listed, roughly 15% were seen once; the top ten hold 0.023%. The sample was naive CD4+ T cells from blood. The receptors originated from a young woman in good health. CDR3s include the opening cysteine and the closing phenylalanine or tryptophan. The order of the fields is clone size, J gene, V gene, D gene, CDR3 protein, CDR3 DNA. A D gene is named only where the DNA matches it firmly. Size is stated for part of the rows, as once, few or many counts, or as a class when the clone is expanded.

few	TRBJ1-1	TRBV7-2	-	CASSRYNRATEAFF	TGTGCCAGCAGCCGCTATAACAGGGCCACTGAAGCTTTCTTT
-	TRBJ2-7	TRBV7-8	-	CASSPRGVYEQYF	TGTGCCAGCAGCCCGCGAGGGGTGTACGAGCAGTACTTC
-	TRBJ2-3	TRBV7-9	TRBD1	CASRPGQGFPDTQYF	TGTGCCAGCAGACCGGGACAGGGCTTCCCAGATACGCAGTATTTT
-	TRBJ2-1	TRBV28	TRBD2	CASSTGTSGRYEQFF	TGTGCCAGCAGTACCGGGACTAGCGGGAGGTATGAGCAGTTCTTC
few	TRBJ2-5	TRBV18	-	CASSPPTPPAETQYF	TGTGCCAGCTCACCACCGACCCCGCCGGCAGAGACCCAGTACTTC
-	TRBJ1-2	TRBV4-3	TRBD1	CASSQAEGQGFYGYTF	TGCGCCAGCAGCCAAGCCGAGGGACAGGGGTTCTATGGCTACACCTTC
-	TRBJ2-2	TRBV5-1	TRBD2	CASSGRLRGRGNAGELFF	TGCGCCAGCAGCGGGCGCCTCCGCGGGAGGGGTAACGCCGGGGAGCTGTTTTTT
-	TRBJ1-4	TRBV2	-	CASSENVLLFF	TGTGCCAGCAGTGAAAATGTTTTACTGTTTTTT
few	TRBJ1-4	TRBV28	-	CASSFGQGRGEKLFF	TGTGCCAGCAGTTTTGGCCAGGGGAGGGGTGAAAAACTGTTTTTT
few	TRBJ1-1	TRBV20-1	-	CSASSYTEAFF	TGCAGTGCTAGTTCTTACACTGAAGCTTTCTTT
once	TRBJ2-5	TRBV18	-	CASSPPSGAQETQYF	TGTGCCAGCTCACCACCCTCCGGGGCCCAAGAGACCCAGTACTTC
once	TRBJ2-2	TRBV5-1	-	CASSLDGPGELFF	TGCGCCAGCAGCCTCGATGGTCCGGGGGAGCTGTTTTTT
-	TRBJ2-1	TRBV4-1	-	CASSHLVLGEYNEQFF	TGCGCCAGCAGCCACCTTGTATTGGGAGAGTACAATGAGCAGTTCTTC
-	TRBJ2-5	TRBV18	-	CASSPPLEETQYF	TGTGCCAGCTCACCCCCCTTGGAAGAGACCCAGTACTTC
few	TRBJ2-3	TRBV7-9	-	CASSLYRVREDTQYF	TGTGCCAGCAGCCTGTACAGGGTCCGGGAAGATACGCAGTATTTT
-	TRBJ2-1	TRBV13	-	CASSLIGRPAGANEQFF	TGTGCCAGCAGCTTAATTGGTCGACCCGCTGGTGCCAATGAGCAGTTCTTC
few	TRBJ1-3	TRBV18	-	CASSAGGSSGNTIYF	TGTGCCAGCTCAGCCGGAGGCAGCTCTGGAAACACCATATATTTT
few	TRBJ2-5	TRBV7-8	TRBD2	CASSLTSDTSETQYF	TGTGCCAGCAGCTTAACTAGCGATACGTCAGAGACCCAGTACTTC
once	TRBJ1-3	TRBV6-6	-	CASLSGETGNTIYF	TGTGCCAGCCTGTCCGGGGAAACTGGAAACACCATATATTTT
-	TRBJ1-1	TRBV6-6	-	CASSYSMVNTEAFF	TGTGCCAGCAGTTACTCAATGGTGAACACTGAAGCTTTCTTT
few	TRBJ2-1	TRBV18	-	CASSPDLFMFF	TGTGCCAGCTCACCAGACTTGTTTATGTTCTTC
few	TRBJ2-1	TRBV28	-	CASSLSGGDEQFF	TGTGCCAGCAGTTTAAGCGGTGGTGATGAGCAGTTCTTC
-	TRBJ2-7	TRBV27	-	CASSFTRTTASYEQYF	TGTGCCAGCAGTTTCACCCGTACTACCGCGTCCTACGAGCAGTACTTC
few	TRBJ2-5	TRBV20-1	-	CSDKGQETQYF	TGCAGTGATAAGGGGCAAGAGACCCAGTACTTC
-	TRBJ2-2	TRBV15	TRBD1	CATSPRGRDTGELFF	TGTGCCACCAGCCCAAGGGGGCGCGACACCGGGGAGCTGTTTTTT
few	TRBJ2-1	TRBV7-8	-	CASSSRAGSSYNEQFF	TGTGCCAGCAGCTCTAGAGCGGGTTCCTCCTACAATGAGCAGTTCTTC
-	TRBJ2-3	TRBV27	-	CASRRSGYLSDTQYF	TGTGCCAGCCGGCGCAGTGGGTACCTCTCAGATACGCAGTATTTT
-	TRBJ2-7	TRBV6-1	TRBD2	CASSLTSGIYEQYF	TGTGCCAGCAGTCTCACTAGCGGCATATACGAGCAGTACTTC
-	TRBJ1-2	TRBV27	TRBD1	CASSRGTSDGYTF	TGTGCCAGCAGCAGGGGGACCTCGGATGGCTACACCTTC
few	TRBJ2-5	TRBV7-2	-	CASSSQAQETQYF	TGTGCCAGCAGCTCCCAAGCACAAGAGACCCAGTACTTC
-	TRBJ2-1	TRBV9	TRBD2	CASSVALAGSNEQFF	TGTGCCAGCAGCGTAGCACTAGCGGGATCCAATGAGCAGTTCTTC
few	TRBJ2-3	TRBV27	-	CASSPHQTDTQYF	TGTGCCAGCAGTCCCCACCAGACAGATACGCAGTATTTT
-	TRBJ2-5	TRBV29-1	-	CSVEKAAETQYF	TGCAGCGTTGAAAAGGCAGCTGAGACCCAGTACTTC
once	TRBJ2-7	TRBV28	-	CASMFNIQGTYEQYF	TGTGCCAGCATGTTTAATATACAGGGTACTTACGAGCAGTACTTC
few	TRBJ2-3	TRBV9	-	CASSVGSSHVADTQYF	TGTGCCAGCAGCGTAGGGTCTAGTCATGTTGCAGATACGCAGTATTTT
-	TRBJ2-3	TRBV4-2	-	CATSDTGDTDTQYF	TGTGCCACCTCGGATACGGGAGATACAGATACGCAGTATTTT
-	TRBJ1-5	TRBV7-2	-	CASSQDPADNQPQHF	TGCGCCAGCAGCCAAGATCCGGCAGACAATCAGCCCCAGCATTTT
few	TRBJ2-1	TRBV7-2	-	CASSPGPRRYNEQFF	TGTGCCAGCAGCCCCGGACCTAGGCGCTACAATGAGCAGTTCTTC
few	TRBJ2-3	TRBV29-1	-	CSVDGYRGTDTQYF	TGCAGCGTTGACGGTTATAGGGGCACAGATACGCAGTATTTT